Presented here are 26 T cell receptor beta chains from one specimen sequenced in a study of vaccination effects on CD4 cells after COVID-19. After expansion with viral peptide pools in the ViraFEST assay, antigen-specific CD4+ T cells were sequenced. Isolation of CD4+ T cells took place after 10 days of culture. The participants, recipients of two vaccine doses, got either BNT162b2 or mRNA-1273. The protocol was immunoSEQ multiplex PCR, while the TCRdb copy is restricted to in-frame clones and leaves out a portion. In the table there are 25,000 to 35,000 clones, 74% of which are singletons. No antigen is known for these receptors. Sequencing used CD4+ T cells from PBMCs cultured with HCoV-OC43 spike peptides, obtained after COVID-19 vaccination. As to subset: HCoV-OC43 spike overlapping peptide pool stimulation. The receptors here all came from a human donor who received a COVID-19 vaccine.

By its share, this clone is medium-sized (0.01 to 0.1%). This rearrangement joins TRBV18 to TRBJ2-7; D gene ambiguous. Per germline, CDR1 KGHSH and CDR2 LQKENI. Trimming cost V 3 bases and J 8 bases, with 8 bases left between them. The CDR3 is made up of 11 amino acids. The CDR3 DNA reads TGTGCCAGCTCACCTGACATTCAGCAGTACTTC. Protein sequence: CASSPDIQQYF.

V is TRBV12-3 or TRBV12-4 and J is TRBJ2-5; D gene ambiguous. The CDR3 has 13 residues. Trimming removed 2 bases from V and 5 bases from J, with 9 bases in between. CDR3 sequence reads: CASSLKRMETQYF. For the CDR3, the DNA is TGTGCCAGCAGTTTAAAGAGGATGGAGACCCAGTACTTC.

The J gene is TRBJ2-7, the V gene TRBV9, with D possibly TRBD1 on 5 matching bases. Germline lookup yields CDR1 SGDLS and CDR2 YYNGEE. Trimming cost V 0 bases and J 7 bases, with 11 bases left between them. The CDR3 runs to 13 residues. Here the CDR3 DNA reads TGTGCCAGCAGCGTAGACAGGTTTGGGGAGCAGTACTTC. Protein product: CASSVDRFGEQYF.

This clone was seen a handful of times. V gene TRBV19 combines with J gene TRBJ1-2; no reliable D call. The CDR3 is 14 amino acids. Deletions cut 3 bases from V and 2 bases from J, with 10 bases between. Germline V lookup: CDR1 LNHDA, CDR2 SQIVND (reference sequence). The CDR3 is CASSIVPENYGYTF. The DNA of the CDR3 is TGTGCCAGTAGTATCGTTCCAGAAAACTATGGCTACACCTTC.

V usage is TRBV29-1 and J usage is TRBJ1-4, with 11 bases identical to TRBD1. The V gene's germline CDR1 is SQVTM and CDR2 ANQGSEA. This CDR3 comprises 14 residues. Trimming cost V 7 bases and J 10 bases; bases outside gene matches: 11. CDR3 region: CSARDRGSGGKLFF. In DNA, the CDR3 is TGCAGCGCCCGGGACAGGGGGAGTGGTGGAAAACTGTTTTTT.

CDR3 sequence reads: CATKTGGYNSPLHF. The CDR3 coding sequence is TGTGCCACCAAGACAGGGGGCTATAATTCACCCCTCCACTTT. The chain combines TRBV3-1 (or the pseudogene TRBV3-2) with TRBJ1-6; 9 bases are shared with TRBD1. Germline trimming cut 10 bases from V and 3 bases from J; bases unmatched to any gene: 4. In germline, CDR1 is LGHDT, CDR2 YNNKEL (reference sequence). The CDR3 is 14 residues long.

This clone was observed a few times. V gene TRBV5-4 combines with J gene TRBJ2-5; D is ambiguous. The CDR3 is 13 residues long. Trimming cost V 1 base and J 2 bases, with 6 bases left between them. Germline V CDR1 and CDR2: SGHNT, YYREEE (reference sequence). In nucleotides, the CDR3 is TGTGCCAGCAGCTTGAACATTCAAGAGACCCAGTACTTC. Translation: CASSLNIQETQYF. Drawing the rest from reference TRBV5-4 and TRBJ2-5, the complete variable domain is ETGVTQSPTHLIKTRGQQVTLRCSSQSGHNTVSWYQQALGQGPQFIFQYYREEENGRGNFPPRFSGLQFPNYSSELNVNALELDDSALYLCASSLNIQETQYFGPGTRLLVL.

The genes are TRBV19 and TRBJ2-7, with TRBD1 identical over 9 bases. Germline V gene data show CDR1 as LNHDA and CDR2 as SQIVND (reference sequence). CDR3 size: 15 residues. The trim removed 5 bases at V and 5 bases at J, leaving 10 bases unmatched. The chain's CDR3 is CASSRTGGDFHEQYF. In nucleotides, the CDR3 is TGTGCCAGTAGTCGAACAGGGGGCGATTTCCACGAGCAGTACTTC.

This clone was counted between two and nine times. The V call is TRBV5-1, the J call TRBJ1-5; 9 bases align to TRBD1. V shed 4 bases, J shed 6 bases, and the junction held 5 bases outside the gene matches. This CDR3 comprises 14 residues. CDR1 and CDR2 (germline): SGHRS, YFSETQ. CDR3 residues: CASSPGTGLQPQHF. The CDR3 DNA reads TGCGCCAGCAGCCCCGGGACAGGGCTTCAGCCCCAGCATTTT.

The chain has TRBV4-2 and TRBJ1-2, with D maybe TRBD1 (5 bases). CDR3 length equals 15 residues. CDR1 and CDR2 from the germline V gene are LGHNA and YNFKEQ. Trimming shortened V by 0 bases and J by 0 bases, and 8 bases separated the two germline ends. The CDR3 here is CASSQDLDTNYGYTF. The CDR3 region has the DNA TGTGCCAGCAGCCAAGATTTGGACACTAACTATGGCTACACCTTC.

The chain carries TRBV11-3 and TRBJ2-6; D unresolved. Germline V gene sequence: CDR1 SGHNT, CDR2 YENEEA. V shed 5 bases and J shed 2 bases, with 4 bases lying between them. CDR3 length: 13 residues. The CDR3 nucleotides read TGTGCCAGCAGCACCCCTGGGGCCAACGTCCTGACTTTC. Protein sequence: CASSTPGANVLTF.

Remarks on this clone: One junction end disagrees with the germline gene, perhaps due to a read error. The chain employs TRBV3-1 (or the pseudogene TRBV3-2) and TRBJ2-1, with D possibly being TRBD2 (5 bases). This CDR3 is built from 11 residues. CDR1 and CDR2 from the germline V gene are LGHDT and YNNKEL (reference sequence). CDR3 residues: CASSQGTVRLF. CDR3 DNA: TGTGCCAGCAGCCAAGGGACTGTTAGGCTCTTC.

J is TRBJ2-3 and V is TRBV6-5; TRBD1 aligns across 7 bases. The J segment lost 6 bases and the V segment lost 8 bases, leaving 11 bases of the junction unmatched. Germline assignment: CDR1 MNHEY and CDR2 SVGAGI. This CDR3 spans 14 amino acids. In nucleotides, the CDR3 is TGTGCCAGCGGAGGTTGGACAGGCTTCGATACGCAGTATTTT. Its translation is CASGGWTGFDTQYF.

The chain uses TRBV6-5 and TRBJ1-1; no clear D. V lost 4 bases and J 0 bases, leaving 9 bases between the germline ends. The CDR3 is made up of 14 amino acids. The germline CDR1 and CDR2 sequences are MNHEY and SVGAGI. CDR3 loop: CASSLPGLNTEAFF. In DNA, the CDR3 is TGTGCCAGCAGTTTACCGGGTCTGAACACTGAAGCTTTCTTT.

This chain uses TRBV4-1 with TRBJ1-1; tentatively, D is TRBD1 (5 bases). Trimming shortened V by 0 bases and J by 10 bases, and 15 bases separated the two germline ends. The CDR3 length is 14 residues. Germline V gene data show CDR1 as MGHRA and CDR2 as YSYEKL. For the CDR3, the DNA is TGCGCCAGCAGCCAAGATCTACAGGTCGGGGGAGCTTTCTTT. It yields the protein CASSQDLQVGGAFF.

The chain carries TRBV3-1 (or the pseudogene TRBV3-2) and TRBJ2-7; perhaps TRBD2 as D (6 bases). Germline V gene lookup returns CDR1 LGHDT and CDR2 YNNKEL (reference sequence). The V end lost 2 bases, the J end lost 1 base, and 12 bases lay between the germline ends. This CDR3 contains 15 residues. The CDR3 protein is CASSQLGGGSYEQYF. CDR3 nucleotide sequence: TGTGCCAGCAGCCAACTCGGGGGTGGATCCTACGAGCAGTACTTC.

This sequence joins TRBV5-6 and TRBJ1-1, with a tentative D call TRBD1 (6 bases). CDR3 length: 14 amino acids. CDR1 is SGHDT and CDR2 is YYEEEE in the germline V gene. Trimming pared 0 bases from V and 4 bases from J, leaving 10 bases between. The CDR3 DNA is TGTGCCAGCAGCTTGGGGGGCAGGGGCACTGAAGCTTTCTTT. This encodes CASSLGGRGTEAFF.

V usage is TRBV19 and J usage is TRBJ2-7; D might be TRBD1 or TRBD2, each matching 5 bases. This CDR3 has 16 amino acids. The germline V gene has CDR1 LNHDA and CDR2 SQIVND (reference sequence). V was pared by 3 bases and J by 2 bases, with 17 bases between. The CDR3 spells CASSMTWGSEAYEQYF. The CDR3 DNA reads as TGTGCCAGTAGTATGACTTGGGGGAGTGAGGCCTACGAGCAGTACTTC.

This sequence joins TRBV19 and TRBJ1-5; TRBD1 agrees at 7 bases. The J segment lost 3 bases and the V segment lost 4 bases, leaving 6 bases of the junction unmatched. CDR3 length equals 15 residues. CDR1 LNHDA and CDR2 SQIVND come from the germline V gene (reference sequence). Here the CDR3 reads CASSTDRNPNQPQHF. DNA for the CDR3: TGTGCCAGTAGTACGGACAGGAACCCCAATCAGCCCCAGCATTTT.

The chain combines TRBV6-1 with TRBJ1-6, with 7 bases aligning to TRBD1. J gave up 8 bases and V 2 bases, and 12 bases lay outside the gene matches. The CDR3 is made up of 17 amino acids. Germline loops: CDR1 MNHNS, CDR2 SASEGT. DNA of the CDR3: TGTGCCAGCAGTGAAAGGAAAGGGGGCGCTTCCTATTCACCCCTCCACTTT. Its translation: CASSERKGGASYSPLHF.

The V and J genes are TRBV5-1 and TRBJ2-3, with 10 nucleotides matching TRBD2. Unmatched junction bases numbered 7, after V lost 4 bases and J lost 2 bases. Germline V gives CDR1 SGHRS, CDR2 YFSETQ. The CDR3 has 16 residues. CDR3 sequence (DNA): TGCGCCAGCAGCCCCTCCACTAGCGGGATCACAGATACGCAGTATTTT. Translated: CASSPSTSGITDTQYF.

This chain links TRBV3-1 (or the pseudogene TRBV3-2) with TRBJ2-3; TRBD2 might be the D (5 bases). V gave up 0 bases and J gave up 7 bases, with 14 bases separating them. The germline V gene encodes CDR1 LGHDT and CDR2 YNNKEL (reference sequence). This CDR3 contains 15 residues. The CDR3 DNA sequence: TGTGCCAGCAGCCAAGATCTGGCTAGCTCTTATACGCAGTATTTT. Translated, it gives CASSQDLASSYTQYF.

The J gene is TRBJ1-6, the V gene TRBV18; D is uncertain. Germline V gene lookup returns CDR1 KGHSH and CDR2 LQKENI. V dropped 0 bases and J dropped 11 bases, with 8 bases sitting between them. This CDR3 comprises 13 residues. The CDR3 DNA reads as TGTGCCAGCTCACCACCGGGTTTTCCACCCCTCCACTTT. It encodes CASSPPGFPPLHF.

The chain links TRBV4-1 to TRBJ2-7, with D unclear. V lost 0 bases and J lost 2, with 14 bases in between. This CDR3 comprises 16 residues. Germline V lookup: CDR1 MGHRA, CDR2 YSYEKL. CDR3 nucleotides: TGCGCCAGCAGCCAAGATCAATCCGGCGGCACCTACGAGCAGTACTTC. It codes for CASSQDQSGGTYEQYF.

The chain combines TRBV30 with TRBJ2-1, with D possibly TRBD2 on 7 matching bases. CDR1 and CDR2 (germline): GTSNPN, SVGIG (reference sequence). The V end was cut by 5 bases, the J end by 3 bases, with 14 bases between. The CDR3 has 14 residues. The CDR3 sequence is CAWSTGGGYNEQFF. The DNA for the CDR3 is TGTGCCTGGTCAACGGGGGGCGGCTACAATGAGCAGTTCTTC.

The chain couples TRBV2 to TRBJ2-2; no firm D call. V was clipped by 2 bases and J by 1 base, with 2 bases between them. The germline V gene encodes CDR1 SNHLY and CDR2 FYNNEI. The CDR3 is made up of 13 amino acids. This CDR3 reads CASSEQNTGELFF. Here the CDR3 DNA reads TGTGCCAGCAGTGAACAGAACACCGGGGAGCTGTTTTTT.